These T cell receptor beta chains were read from a single sample in a study of identical twins. TCRdb reprocessed the 5' RACE reads with MiXCR, giving one entry per CDR3 protein. The sample shows 1.5 million to 2 million distinct CDR3 sequences, about 31% of them seen only once. Sequenced input: cord blood. The receptors originated from a newborn girl in good health. Both conserved end residues are trimmed from each CDR3. Each record gives: V gene, J gene, CDR3 protein.

>TRBV6-1|TRBJ2-3
ASTPQSSTDTQY
>TRBV27|TRBJ2-1
ASSLRDYPYNEQF
>TRBV5-1|TRBJ1-1
ASSLGIGQSYTEAF
>TRBV3-1|TRBJ1-4
ASSRGRGSKLF
>TRBV10-3|TRBJ1-1
AISESGTGETNTEAF
>TRBV2|TRBJ2-7
ASSDSDTYEQY
>TRBV5-6|TRBJ1-4
ASSAYSRTDATNEKLF
>TRBV7-2|TRBJ2-7
ASSLTSGGSYEQY
>TRBV20-1|TRBJ1-1
SGRATAYTEAF
>TRBV7-8|TRBJ1-1
ASSFLRRTGGNTEAF
>TRBV4-1|TRBJ1-5
ASSQEGDNNQPQH
>TRBV6-6|TRBJ1-6
ASSYTGTGGHNSPLH
>TRBV20-1|TRBJ2-2
SAGLAGGSDTGELF
>TRBV27|TRBJ1-5
ASSSIQGNQPQH
>TRBV29-1|TRBJ2-4
SVVTAGGQY
>TRBV12-3/TRBV12-4|TRBJ2-7
ASSLGDGGFYEQY
>TRBV7-2|TRBJ2-7
ASSPHYEQH
>TRBV9|TRBJ1-5
ASSVGTGGSQPQH
>TRBV10-3|TRBJ2-7
AISARDRSSYEQY
>TRBV5-1|TRBJ1-5
ASAQGSNQPQH
>TRBV30|TRBJ1-1
ALTGRRDTEAF
>TRBV2|TRBJ2-3
ASSELAGGMNTQY
>TRBV27|TRBJ2-1
TSSLEPAPRYNEQF
>TRBV20-1|TRBJ2-1
SAREASVYNEQF
>TRBV20-1|TRBJ2-1
SARWPGLAGYGQF
>TRBV10-3|TRBJ2-1
AISEGPPDSYNEQF
>TRBV27|TRBJ1-4
ASSETGGAEKLF
>TRBV6-5|TRBJ2-5
ASSYGTDVETQY
>TRBV7-2|TRBJ2-3
ASSFGFFTDTQY
>TRBV24-1|TRBJ2-2
ATSDLRDGTSDTGELF
>TRBV6-5|TRBJ1-2
ASRLWPTGDRYGYT
>TRBV11-2|TRBJ1-5
ASSLDGGGGPERAPNQPQH
>TRBV5-1|TRBJ2-1
ATGEGGSSYNEQF
>TRBV11-1|TRBJ2-1
ASSRRTTPFCNEQF
>TRBV7-9|.
ASSTRLAGAYNEQY
>TRBV10-3|TRBJ2-6
AINPSGANVLT
>TRBV29-1|TRBJ2-7
SVVARGDYEQY
>TRBV12-3/TRBV12-4|TRBJ1-5
ASSLGTGGQPQH
>TRBV2|TRBJ2-2
ASSYLGTSGYTGELF
>TRBV28|TRBJ1-1
ASSHAYQGFNTEAF
>TRBV28|TRBJ2-5
ASSSGTLGHQETQY
>TRBV29-1|TRBJ2-5
SVLGPAISKIREQY
>TRBV12-3/TRBV12-4|TRBJ1-2
ASRLSGNYGYT
>TRBV7-2|TRBJ1-1
ASSLALGRETEAF
>TRBV9|TRBJ2-3
ASSVAGDTDTQY
>TRBV29-1|TRBJ2-7
SAAPGSYEQY
>TRBV6-8|TRBJ2-1
ASSNDSSLYNEQF
>TRBV18|TRBJ2-7
ASSPLPGLAISYEQY